The 29 T cell receptor beta chains in this list originate from one sample, sequenced in a study of shared clonotypes between healthy human individuals. The repertoire was sequenced with immunoSEQ multiplex PCR; TCRdb's copy has only in-frame clones and lacks some. The repertoire consists of approximately 1.4 million clones, with 95% to 99% occurring once and the leading ten covering less than 0.55%. Sequenced material: naive CD4+ T cells sorted from blood. Subset reported: CD45RA+ positively selected. These receptors were taken from a man aged 25-45 years in good health.

This chain connects TRBV5-1 to TRBJ2-5; D is undetermined. The CDR3 runs 14 residues. V was trimmed by 2 bases and J by 2 bases, leaving 10 bases between them. Germline V gene lookup returns CDR1 SGHRS and CDR2 YFSETQ. CDR3 amino acids: CASSLPGLQETQYF. The CDR3 nucleotides are TGCGCCAGCAGCTTACCTGGGCTACAAGAGACCCAGTACTTC.

The V gene is TRBV5-5, the J gene TRBJ2-3, with a weak D call TRBD2 (5 bases). V lost 2 bases and J 0 bases, leaving 16 bases between the germline ends. In germline, CDR1 is SGHKS, CDR2 YYEKEE (reference sequence). This CDR3 comprises 17 residues. The CDR3 region has the DNA TGTGCCAGCAGCTTTCAAAGGAGGCCCAGGAGCACAGATACGCAGTATTTT. It is translated as CASSFQRRPRSTDTQYF.

Notes on this clone: This sample includes further DNA sequences coding for the same CDR3. The J gene is TRBJ2-5, the V gene TRBV9; TRBD1 is a possible D gene (6 bases). The V and J ends lost 0 bases and 1 base respectively, with 7 bases between them. Looked up from germline, CDR1 is SGDLS and CDR2 is YYNGEE. The CDR3 is 14 residues long. The CDR3: CASSVVDSQETQYF. The CDR3 region has the DNA TGTGCCAGCAGCGTAGTGGACAGCCAAGAGACCCAGTACTTC.

The rearrangement uses TRBV4-1 and TRBJ2-2; TRBD2 matches 11 bases. The germline V gene encodes CDR1 MGHRA and CDR2 YSYEKL. CDR3 length equals 17 residues. The V segment lost 4 bases and the J segment 3 bases; nucleotides outside the gene matches: 7. The CDR3 region is CASSPPSGRKDTGELFF. CDR3 nucleotide sequence: TGCGCCAGCAGCCCCCCTAGCGGGAGGAAAGACACCGGGGAGCTGTTTTTT.

The chain links TRBV27 to TRBJ2-1, with TRBD2 identical over 9 bases. Germline V gene lookup returns CDR1 MNHEY and CDR2 SMNVEV (reference sequence). With V trimmed by 2 bases and J by 6 bases, 8 bases remained unmatched. This CDR3 has 16 amino acids. Here the CDR3 reads CASSLIGGRALNEQFF. For the CDR3, the DNA is TGTGCCAGCAGTTTAATTGGCGGGAGGGCCCTCAATGAGCAGTTCTTC.

The chain employs TRBV2 and TRBJ2-7; TRBD2 is a possible D gene (6 bases). The CDR3 length is 12 residues. Germline CDR1 SNHLY, CDR2 FYNNEI. The CDR3: CASSDNSYEQYF. CDR3 in DNA: TGTGCGTCTAGCGACAACTCCTACGAGCAGTACTTC.

The chain combines TRBV27 with TRBJ2-7; tentatively, D is TRBD1 (6 bases). Trimming left V 7 bases short and J 0 bases short, with 13 bases between. The CDR3 has 14 amino acids. CDR1 is MNHEY and CDR2 is SMNVEV in the germline V gene (reference sequence). CDR3 DNA sequence: TGTGCCAGCAAGCGAACAGGGCTCTCCTACGAGCAGTACTTC. Translated: CASKRTGLSYEQYF.

The chain joins TRBV6-1 to TRBJ2-7; no firm D call. CDR3 length: 14 residues. The V and J ends lost 5 bases and 2 bases respectively, with 13 bases between them. CDR1 and CDR2 (germline): MNHNS, SASEGT. The CDR3 DNA reads TGTGCCAGCAGTACCTTAACTGAAGCCTACGAGCAGTACTTC. Amino acid sequence: CASSTLTEAYEQYF.

The chain joins TRBV6-1 to TRBJ1-1; D is ambiguous. With 11 bases removed from V and 1 base from J, the gap between germline ends came to 14 bases. The CDR3 totals 13 residues. The germline gives CDR1 MNHNS, CDR2 SASEGT. DNA of the CDR3: TGTGCCGCCTCGATCAAACAGAACACTGAAGCTTTCTTT. Its translation is CAASIKQNTEAFF.

The chain uses TRBV19 and TRBJ1-3; D gene ambiguous. V was pared by 4 bases and J by 0 bases, with 10 bases between. Germline lookup yields CDR1 LNHDA and CDR2 SQIVND (reference sequence). The CDR3 has 15 residues. CDR3 sequence: CASSKFGNSGNTIYF. The CDR3 coding sequence is TGTGCCAGTAGTAAGTTCGGAAACTCTGGAAACACCATATATTTT.

The V gene is TRBV15, the J gene TRBJ2-1; 11 nucleotides match TRBD2. Unmatched junction bases numbered 3, after V lost 1 base and J lost 7 bases. This CDR3 has 15 amino acids. CDR1 is LNHNV and CDR2 is YYDKDF in the germline V gene (reference sequence). The CDR3 reads CATSRGPSGRNEQFF. In DNA, the CDR3 is TGTGCCACCAGCAGAGGCCCTAGCGGGAGGAATGAGCAGTTCTTC. The full variable domain, in which reference TRBV15 and TRBJ2-1 provide the parts outside the CDR3, is DAMVIQNPRYQVTQFGKPVTLSCSQTLNHNVMYWYQQKSSQAPKLLFHYYDKDFNNEADTPDNFQSRRPNTSFCFLDIRSPGLGDTAMYLCATSRGPSGRNEQFFGPGTRLTVL.

The V and J genes are TRBV15 and TRBJ1-4; TRBD1 matches at 7 bases. Germline CDR1 LNHNV, CDR2 YYDKDF (reference sequence). V dropped 5 bases and J dropped 6; count of bases not matched to a gene: 9. This CDR3 has 15 residues. Here the CDR3 reads CATSAGQDPDEKLFF. In DNA form, the CDR3 reads TGTGCCACCAGCGCCGGACAGGACCCGGATGAAAAACTGTTTTTT.

The chain joins TRBV27 to TRBJ1-2; 7 bases agree with TRBD1. Germline V lookup: CDR1 MNHEY, CDR2 SMNVEV (reference sequence). The V and J ends lost 7 bases and 2 bases, in that order; junction bases with no gene match: 4. This CDR3 comprises 13 residues. In DNA form, the CDR3 reads TGTGCCAGCACCCGACAGGGAAACTATGGCTACACCTTC. As protein: CASTRQGNYGYTF.

The V and J genes are TRBV6-1 and TRBJ1-3, with D unresolved. V lost 2 bases, J lost 1 base, and 9 bases lay in between. The CDR3 runs 15 residues. Germline CDR1 and CDR2: MNHNS and SASEGT. CDR3 amino acids: CASSESGASGNTIYF. The CDR3 DNA reads TGTGCCAGCAGTGAATCTGGTGCATCTGGAAACACCATATATTTT.

The V call is TRBV5-5, the J call TRBJ2-3, with 9 bases lining up with TRBD2. Germline CDR1 is SGHKS and CDR2 is YYEKEE (reference sequence). The V and J ends lost 5 bases and 3 bases, in that order; junction bases with no gene match: 16. There are 18 residues in the CDR3. The CDR3 here is CASRELAGDGVITDTQYF. The CDR3 region has the DNA TGTGCCAGCAGGGAGTTAGCGGGAGATGGGGTGATTACAGATACGCAGTATTTT.

The rearrangement links TRBV6-1 to TRBJ2-4; TRBD1 is a possible D gene (6 bases). This CDR3 spans 13 amino acids. Trimming pared 0 bases from V and 10 bases from J, leaving 10 bases between. From germline, CDR1 is MNHNS and CDR2 SASEGT. CDR3 in DNA: TGTGCCAGCAGTGAAGCGGGGACAAAGATTCAGTACTTC. Translating gives CASSEAGTKIQYF.

The chain employs TRBV5-7 and TRBJ2-5; D is tentatively TRBD1 or TRBD2 (5 bases each). TRBV5-7 is an ORF, with its function uncertain. CDR3 length: 13 amino acids. The V gene lost 0 bases and the J gene lost 4 bases, with 7 bases spanning the gap. In DNA, the CDR3 is TGTGCCAGCAGCTTGGACGGGGCAGAGACCCAGTACTTC. Residues: CASSLDGAETQYF.

This clone was found once. The chain couples TRBV6-4 to TRBJ1-2, with D unclear. Trimming removed 0 bases at V and 9 bases at J, with 14 bases between. Germline V lookup: CDR1 MRHNA, CDR2 SNTAGT. CDR3 length equals 14 residues. The CDR3: CASSDSMGSARYTF. CDR3 DNA: TGTGCCAGCAGTGACTCGATGGGGTCAGCCCGCTACACCTTC.

The chain recombines TRBV28 with TRBJ2-3; D not certain. The V end lost 2 bases, the J end lost 0 bases, and 6 bases lay between the germline ends. Germline V gene data show CDR1 as MDHEN and CDR2 as SYDVKM. The CDR3 totals 14 residues. The CDR3 is CASSLTTSTDTQYF. CDR3 in DNA: TGTGCCAGCAGTTTAACTACTAGCACAGATACGCAGTATTTT.

A single count supports this clone. Additional DNA sequences in this sample encode the identical CDR3. The chain joins TRBV19 to TRBJ2-6, with D unclear. Germline values: CDR1 LNHDA, CDR2 SQIVND (reference sequence). The CDR3 is 13 amino acids. V lost 6 bases, J lost 1 base, and 4 bases lay in between. CDR3 region: CASRVSGANVLTF. The CDR3 DNA reads as TGTGCCAGTAGGGTATCTGGGGCCAACGTCCTGACTTTC.

This chain joins TRBV18 and TRBJ2-7; TRBD2 agrees at 9 bases. Germline assignment: CDR1 KGHSH and CDR2 LQKENI. Germline trimming cut 5 bases from V and 3 bases from J; bases unmatched to any gene: 5. This CDR3 is 14 amino acids long. This CDR3 reads CASSLAGASYEQYF. The CDR3 region has the DNA TGTGCCAGCTCATTAGCGGGAGCGAGCTACGAGCAGTACTTC.

In DNA form, the CDR3 reads TGTGCCAGCTCACCAATATGGACAGGGATTCAACTAGCGGGATCCACAGATACGCAGTATTTT. It specifies CASSPIWTGIQLAGSTDTQYF. The chain joins TRBV18 to TRBJ2-3, with 10 bases aligning to TRBD2. Germline V lookup: CDR1 KGHSH, CDR2 LQKENI. J lost 2 bases, V lost 2 bases, and 19 bases had no gene match. This CDR3 has 21 amino acids.

Details on this clone: Other DNA sequences in this sample translate to the same CDR3. The CDR3: CASSSIAKNIQYF. CDR3 DNA: TGTGCCAGCAGTTCAATAGCCAAAAACATTCAGTACTTC. The chain joins TRBV27 to TRBJ2-4; no clear D gene. The CDR3 extends over 13 amino acids. In germline, CDR1 is MNHEY, CDR2 SMNVEV (reference sequence). The V end was cut by 4 bases, the J end by 0 bases, with 4 bases between.

The V and J genes are TRBV5-1 and TRBJ2-6; D may be TRBD2 (5 bases). V was trimmed by 1 base and J by 0 bases, leaving 8 bases between them. Germline CDR1 is SGHRS and CDR2 is YFSETQ. CDR3 length: 16 amino acids. CDR3 sequence: CASSLRGSSGANVLTF. As DNA, the CDR3 is TGCGCCAGCAGCTTGCGAGGGAGCTCTGGGGCCAACGTCCTGACTTTC.

The gene calls are TRBV7-9 and TRBJ2-1, with 8 bases matching TRBD2. The CDR3 sequence is 15 residues long. The V gene's germline CDR1 is SEHNR and CDR2 FQNEAQ (reference sequence). J lost 8 bases, V lost 7 bases, and 13 bases had no gene match. CDR3 in amino acids: CASKLRSGSWDEQFF. The CDR3 DNA is TGTGCCAGCAAGCTAAGGAGCGGGAGTTGGGATGAGCAGTTCTTC.

The genes are TRBV18 and TRBJ2-2, with D unclear. This CDR3 has 15 residues. The V end was cut by 3 bases, the J end by 0 bases, with 8 bases between. Germline CDR1 reads KGHSH; CDR2 reads LQKENI. The CDR3 spells CASSPSVPNTGELFF. The DNA for the CDR3 is TGTGCCAGCTCACCGTCGGTTCCGAACACCGGGGAGCTGTTTTTT.

This clone occurred once. The chain recombines TRBV7-9 with TRBJ2-1; a possible D gene is TRBD2 (6 bases). Germline CDR1 and CDR2: SEHNR and FQNEAQ (reference sequence). The length of the CDR3 is 17 residues. Trimming left V 2 bases short and J 1 base short, with 15 bases between. CDR3: CASSLPGGVGSYNEQFF. CDR3 nucleotides: TGTGCCAGCAGCTTACCGGGCGGGGTAGGATCCTACAATGAGCAGTTCTTC.

The rearrangement joins TRBV19 to TRBJ2-1; 12 bases are shared with TRBD2. V was clipped by 4 bases and J by 5 bases; unmatched bases: 3. Germline CDR1 LNHDA, CDR2 SQIVND (reference sequence). This CDR3 spans 15 amino acids. The CDR3 region is CASSTTSGSHNEQFF. In nucleotides, the CDR3 is TGTGCCAGTAGTACGACTAGCGGGAGTCACAATGAGCAGTTCTTC.

V usage is TRBV2 and J usage is TRBJ1-5; 7 nucleotides match TRBD1. The ends lost 5 bases at V and 7 bases at J; junction bases unmatched: 8. Germline V lookup: CDR1 SNHLY, CDR2 FYNNEI. The CDR3 runs to 14 residues. This CDR3 is CASSSDRVVQPQHF. The CDR3 nucleotides read TGTGCCAGCAGTTCCGACAGGGTCGTACAGCCCCAGCATTTT.